Shown below are 32 T cell receptor beta chains from a single sample sequenced in a study of human T cells and chemical hapten exposure. Time point here: patch test 1, 2 weeks after DPC sensitization. Stated treatment: therapeutic diphenylcyclopropenone sensitization with weekly scalp DPC. Using its own MiXCR run on the RACE reads, TCRdb lists one record per CDR3 protein. Here the sample spans some 94,000 distinct CDR3 sequences, over 10% being singletons. The sequenced sample was whole blood, obtained in connection with sensitization to the hapten diphenylcyclopropenone (DPC). Every receptor here comes from a woman between 40 and 55 years old with alopecia areata. Some clones in this sample may be carry-over from other donors' samples.

The V and J genes are TRBV10-3 and TRBJ1-5; D is undetermined. CDR3 length: 13 residues. In germline, CDR1 is ENHRY, CDR2 SYGVKD. Trimming took off 3 bases at V and 5 bases at J, with 8 bases between the two ends. The CDR3 coding sequence is TGTGCCATCAGTGATGGGCTACATCAGCCCCAGCATTTT. It translates to CAISDGLHQPQHF.

This clonotype was found a few times. The chain joins TRBV6-2 or TRBV6-3 to TRBJ2-5, with a weak D call TRBD2 (6 bases). Trimming removed 4 bases from V and 7 bases from J, with 19 bases in between. Per the germline V gene, CDR1 is MNHEY and CDR2 is SVGEGT. The CDR3 runs 15 residues. The CDR3 DNA reads as TGTGCCAGCAGTTCGGGACTCCTCCGACTGGGGACCCAGTACTTC. Its protein product is CASSSGLLRLGTQYF.

There are a few counts of this clonotype. This chain uses TRBV11-3 with TRBJ2-7; no firm D call. V lost 5 bases to trimming and J lost 3 bases, with 17 bases between them. Germline V gives CDR1 SGHNT, CDR2 YENEEA. The CDR3 consists of 15 residues. CDR3 loop: CASSPNPSLDYEQYF. The CDR3 DNA reads as TGTGCCAGCAGCCCAAACCCCTCCCTTGACTACGAGCAGTACTTC. Complete variable domain (other parts from reference TRBV11-3 and TRBJ2-7): EAGVVQSPRYKIIEKKQPVAFWCNPISGHNTLYWYLQNLGQGPELLIRYENEEAVDDSQLPKDRFSAERLKGVDSTLKIQPAELGDSAVYLCASSPNPSLDYEQYFGPGTRLTVT.

This clonotype showed up many times. The chain uses TRBV28 and TRBJ2-5; D is uncertain. The V end lost 4 bases, the J end lost 4 bases, and 13 bases lay between the germline ends. CDR1 is MDHEN, CDR2 SYDVKM, per germline. The CDR3 length is 14 residues. The CDR3 loop is CASSSPRHLETQYF. CDR3 in DNA: TGTGCCAGCAGTTCCCCAAGACACCTAGAGACCCAGTACTTC.

The V and J genes are TRBV10-3 and TRBJ2-7; 8 nucleotides agree with TRBD2. Germline values: CDR1 ENHRY, CDR2 SYGVKD. There are 17 residues in the CDR3. The V segment lost 4 bases and the J segment 9 bases; nucleotides outside the gene matches: 20. CDR3 residues: CAISGVGTRIPTYRQYF. DNA for the CDR3: TGTGCCATCAGTGGCGTGGGGACTAGAATCCCGACCTACCGGCAGTACTTC.

This clonotype was counted a few times. This chain joins TRBV5-1 and TRBJ2-7; 8 bases fit TRBD1. The CDR3 runs to 15 residues. V shed 1 base, J shed 5 bases, and the junction held 8 bases outside the gene matches. Germline lookup yields CDR1 SGHRS and CDR2 YFSETQ. The CDR3 DNA is TGCGCCAGCAGCTTGCTCGGGACAGGAACGGACGAGCAGTACTTC. Translating gives CASSLLGTGTDEQYF.

V and J are TRBV29-1 and TRBJ2-3; 11 positions match TRBD1. The germline CDR1 and CDR2 sequences are SQVTM and ANQGSEA. Trimming removed 5 bases from V and 3 bases from J; junction bases left unmatched: 7. The CDR3 spans 15 residues. The CDR3 DNA follows: TGCAGCGTTACCCGGACAGGGGGCGCGACAGATACGCAGTATTTT. This encodes CSVTRTGGATDTQYF.

The genes are TRBV7-9 and TRBJ2-5; D unclear. The CDR3 loop spans 15 amino acids. From germline, CDR1 is SEHNR and CDR2 FQNEAQ (reference sequence). Between the trimmed V and J ends, which lost 1 base and 5 bases, there was a span of 14 bases. The CDR3 region is CASSLGGFDGETQYF. In DNA form, the CDR3 reads TGTGCCAGCAGCTTAGGAGGCTTCGACGGGGAGACCCAGTACTTC. Complete variable domain (other parts from reference TRBV7-9 and TRBJ2-5): DTGVSQNPRHKITKRGQNVTFRCDPISEHNRLYWYRQTLGQGPEFLTYFQNEAQLEKSRLLSDRFSAERPKGSFSTLEIQRTEQGDSAMYLCASSLGGFDGETQYFGPGTRLLVL.

This clonotype has at least ten counts. This rearrangement joins TRBV30 to TRBJ2-7; possible D gene TRBD2, 5 bases. The length of the CDR3 is 12 residues. Trimming stripped 0 bases from V and 4 bases from J, with 7 bases between. Germline CDR1 is GTSNPN and CDR2 is SVGIG (reference sequence). CDR3 loop: CAWSVSGYEQYF. DNA for the CDR3: TGTGCCTGGAGTGTATCGGGGTACGAGCAGTACTTC.

This clonotype was found a few times. V and J are TRBV7-8 and TRBJ1-1; 10 positions match TRBD1. V gave up 2 bases and J gave up 4 bases; unmatched junction bases: 1. The CDR3 has 14 residues. Germline CDR1 reads SGHVS; CDR2 reads FQNEAQ. The CDR3 DNA follows: TGTGCCAGCAGCTTACGGACAGGGGGCACTGAAGCTTTCTTT. Translated, it gives CASSLRTGGTEAFF.

This chain uses TRBV24-1 with TRBJ2-4; a possible D gene is TRBD1 (5 bases). CDR1 and CDR2 (germline): KGHDR, SFDVKD. V was shortened by 3 bases and J by 0 bases, with 14 bases between the two germline ends. This CDR3 contains 17 residues. The DNA of the CDR3 is TGTGCCACCAGTGATCCAAAAATTGACAGAGCCAAAAACATTCAGTACTTC. Its protein product is CATSDPKIDRAKNIQYF.

This clonotype was detected a few times. J is TRBJ2-1 and V is TRBV3-1; D uncertain. The CDR3 spans 13 residues. Trimming took off 1 base at V and 9 bases at J, with 10 bases between the two ends. The germline gives CDR1 LGHDT, CDR2 YNNKEL (reference sequence). DNA for the CDR3: TGTGCCAGCAGCCAAGTTCCCCCCCGTGAGCAGTTCTTC. This codes for CASSQVPPREQFF.

The rearrangement links TRBV4-2 to TRBJ2-7, with D perhaps TRBD1 or TRBD2 (5 bases each). V gave up 0 bases and J gave up 2 bases, with 11 bases separating them. The CDR3 runs 15 residues. The germline gives CDR1 LGHNA, CDR2 YNFKEQ. The CDR3: CASSQDGTGTYEQYF. CDR3 nucleotides: TGTGCCAGCAGCCAAGATGGGACGGGAACCTACGAGCAGTACTTC.

This clonotype was recorded a few times. The CDR3 is CASSLATSYNEQFF. For the CDR3, the DNA is TGTGCCAGCAGCTTGGCCACTTCCTACAATGAGCAGTTCTTC. The rearrangement joins TRBV5-4 to TRBJ2-1; D not resolved. Germline V gene lookup returns CDR1 SGHNT and CDR2 YYREEE (reference sequence). V was pared by 0 bases and J by 1 base, with 5 bases between. This CDR3 spans 14 amino acids.

In its sample, this clonotype was seen a few times. The chain joins TRBV18 to TRBJ2-7; D gene unclear. Germline V gene sequence: CDR1 KGHSH, CDR2 LQKENI. V was trimmed by 4 bases and J by 5 bases, leaving 12 bases between them. The CDR3 contains 13 residues. CDR3 DNA sequence: TGTGCCAGCTCACAGGGTCTAAGCGACGAGCAGTACTTC. This encodes CASSQGLSDEQYF. The full variable domain, completed using reference TRBV18 and TRBJ2-7, is NAGVMQNPRHLVRRRGQEARLRCSPMKGHSHVYWYRQLPEEGLKFMVYLQKENIIDESGMPKERFSAEFPKEGPSILRIQQVVRGDSAAYFCASSQGLSDEQYFGPGTRLTVT.

This clonotype was picked up many times. The V call is TRBV28, the J call TRBJ2-4; TRBD2 aligns across 12 bases. This CDR3 has 16 amino acids. Germline V CDR1 and CDR2: MDHEN, SYDVKM. J lost 9 bases, V lost 5 bases, and 11 bases had no gene match. The CDR3 here is CASSRQPGLAGGIQYF. As DNA, the CDR3 is TGTGCCAGCAGTCGGCAACCGGGACTAGCGGGCGGCATTCAGTACTTC.

The chain employs TRBV28 and TRBJ1-5; 7 bases line up with TRBD1. V dropped 4 bases and J dropped 2; count of bases not matched to a gene: 5. Germline CDR1 is MDHEN and CDR2 is SYDVKM. The CDR3 has 15 amino acids. For the CDR3, the DNA is TGTGCCAGCAGTTATAGACAGGGAGGCAATCAGCCCCAGCATTTT. Translation: CASSYRQGGNQPQHF.

V is TRBV6-2 or TRBV6-3 and J is TRBJ2-7; D is perhaps TRBD1 (5 bases). The CDR3 sequence is 14 residues long. Germline V gives CDR1 MNHEY, CDR2 SVGEGT. V lost 4 bases, J lost 0 bases, and 10 bases lay in between. Here the CDR3 DNA reads TGTGCCAGCAGTTTCAGACAGAGCTCCTACGAGCAGTACTTC. Residues: CASSFRQSSYEQYF.

The rearrangement joins TRBV5-1 to TRBJ2-2; no firm D call. This CDR3 has 16 residues. The germline gives CDR1 SGHRS, CDR2 YFSETQ. V was clipped by 4 bases and J by 4 bases, with 17 bases between them. The CDR3 coding sequence is TGCGCCAGCAGCCCAAGGGCGGAGCCGGCCACCGGGGAGCTGTTTTTT. Protein sequence: CASSPRAEPATGELFF.

The genes are TRBV9 and TRBJ2-4; D is tentatively TRBD1 or TRBD2 (6 bases each). The germline V and J ends were trimmed by 3 bases and 5 bases, with 15 bases remaining between them. From germline, CDR1 is SGDLS and CDR2 YYNGEE. This CDR3 is 15 amino acids long. This chain's CDR3 is CASSGRRGKENIQYF. For the CDR3, the DNA is TGTGCCAGCAGCGGGAGGAGGGGGAAGGAAAACATTCAGTACTTC.

This clonotype was counted between two and nine times. The chain employs TRBV12-3 or TRBV12-4 and TRBJ1-1, with a possible D match to TRBD1 (5 bases). This CDR3 spans 14 amino acids. The ends were cut back, 6 bases at V and 2 bases at J, with 13 bases in the middle. The CDR3 sequence is CASRPGRRNTEAFF. The DNA of the CDR3 is TGTGCCAGCAGGCCGGGACGGAGAAACACTGAAGCTTTCTTT.

The table lists this clonotype with a few counts. CDR3 region: CASSVRNTGELFF. The CDR3 nucleotides read TGTGCCAGCAGTGTACGGAACACCGGGGAGCTGTTTTTT. The gene calls are TRBV2 and TRBJ2-2, with no clear D. The CDR3 length is 13 residues. Germline V gene sequence: CDR1 SNHLY, CDR2 FYNNEI. Between the trimmed V and J ends, which lost 4 bases and 1 base, there was a span of 4 bases.

This clonotype was observed a few times. V gene TRBV29-1 combines with J gene TRBJ2-3; D is possibly TRBD1 (6 bases). Trimming left V 3 bases short and J 0 bases short, with 10 bases between. The CDR3 has 14 residues. Germline CDR1 reads SQVTM; CDR2 reads ANQGSEA. CDR3 in DNA: TGCAGCGTTGATTTCCAGGGGAGCACAGATACGCAGTATTTT. The encoded protein is CSVDFQGSTDTQYF.

The V and J genes are TRBV2 and TRBJ2-5; 14 bases align to TRBD2. After removal of 5 bases from V and 2 bases from J, the junction contained 4 bases not matched to a gene. CDR3 length equals 16 residues. Germline values: CDR1 SNHLY, CDR2 FYNNEI. The CDR3 protein is CASSQGLAGAQETQYF. The CDR3 DNA is TGTGCCAGCAGTCAGGGACTAGCGGGAGCGCAAGAGACCCAGTACTTC.

The chain combines TRBV2 with TRBJ2-5, with no clear D. CDR1 and CDR2 (germline): SNHLY, FYNNEI. V lost 6 bases, J lost 2 bases, and 16 bases lay in between. The CDR3 has 15 amino acids. The DNA of the CDR3 is TGTGCCAGCAGGTGGTTCGCGGCAGTTCAAGAGACCCAGTACTTC. Protein: CASRWFAAVQETQYF.

The chain couples TRBV7-2 to TRBJ2-2; no definite D call. The CDR3 spans 13 residues. Germline values: CDR1 SGHTA, CDR2 FQGNSA. V was cut by 5 bases and J by 3 bases, with 7 bases left in between. Here the CDR3 DNA reads TGTGCCAGCAGCCCCCGCCACACCGGGGAGCTGTTTTTT. This codes for CASSPRHTGELFF.

The chain has TRBV7-9 and TRBJ1-5; D not resolved. The CDR3 contains 17 residues. The V end lost 1 base, the J end lost 1 base, and 14 bases lay between the germline ends. Germline V CDR1 and CDR2: SEHNR, FQNEAQ (reference sequence). The CDR3 coding sequence is TGTGCCAGCAGCTTAGTCAGTTACGATCGGAGCAATCAGCCCCAGCATTTT. It specifies CASSLVSYDRSNQPQHF.

This clonotype was seen a few times. The CDR3 nucleotides are TGCGCCAGCAGTACGCCGGGAGTCACAAACCGGGTGACCCAGTACTTC. This translates into CASSTPGVTNRVTQYF. V gene TRBV5-1 combines with J gene TRBJ2-5; maybe TRBD2 (6 bases). Germline V gene sequence: CDR1 SGHRS, CDR2 YFSETQ. This CDR3 contains 16 residues. V was clipped by 5 bases and J by 7 bases, with 24 bases between them.

This clonotype was observed many times. J is TRBJ2-1 and V is TRBV13, with TRBD2 matching 14 bases. The germline V gene encodes CDR1 PRHDT and CDR2 FYEKMQ (reference sequence). This CDR3 is built from 17 residues. V shed 5 bases, J shed 12 bases, and the junction held 15 bases outside the gene matches. The CDR3 sequence is CASSKKFLGLAGDWQFF. CDR3 sequence (DNA): TGTGCCAGCAGCAAAAAATTCTTGGGACTAGCGGGAGATTGGCAGTTCTTC. The whole variable domain, remainder taken from reference TRBV13 and TRBJ2-1, is AAGVIQSPRHLIKEKRETATLKCYPIPRHDTVYWYQQGPGQDPQFLISFYEKMQSDKGSIPDRFSAQQFSDYHSELNMSSLELGDSALYFCASSKKFLGLAGDWQFFGPGTRLTVL.

This clonotype appeared many times. The J gene is TRBJ2-5, the V gene TRBV29-1; tentatively, D is TRBD2 (7 bases). Trimming stripped 2 bases from V and 9 bases from J, with 22 bases between. CDR1 is SQVTM and CDR2 is ANQGSEA in the germline V gene. This CDR3 is 15 amino acids long. The CDR3 is CSVEIGGRMGGAQYF. The CDR3 DNA reads TGCAGCGTTGAAATCGGGGGGCGAATGGGTGGGGCCCAGTACTTC.

In its sample, this clonotype was seen a few times. The chain recombines TRBV3-1 with TRBJ2-7; 10 bases align to TRBD1. This CDR3 spans 13 amino acids. CDR1 is LGHDT and CDR2 is YNNKEL in the germline V gene (reference sequence). Trimming removed 6 bases from V and 6 bases from J; junction bases left unmatched: 5. In DNA form, the CDR3 reads TGTGCCAGCAGGAGGGACAGGGGAGGCGAGCAGTACTTC. It specifies CASRRDRGGEQYF.

This clonotype has at least ten counts. CDR3 region: CASSSLRTDPNYGYTF. The CDR3 DNA sequence: TGTGCCAGCAGCTCCCTTCGGACAGATCCTAACTATGGCTACACCTTC. V is TRBV11-2 and J is TRBJ1-2, with D maybe TRBD1 (6 bases). The CDR3 loop spans 16 amino acids. Trimming removed 4 bases from V and 0 bases from J, with 15 bases in between. Looked up from germline, CDR1 is SGHAT and CDR2 is FQNNGV.